The 9 T cell receptor beta chains in this list originate from one sample, sequenced in a study of cytotoxic CD8 clonotypes in ibrutinib-treated CLL. Some clones are missing from TCRdb's copy, which holds only in-frame ones; the method was immunoSEQ multiplex PCR. The sample includes roughly 180,000 clones, around 80% of them seen just once. The sample in question was PBMCs, obtained after 24 months of ibrutinib treatment. These receptors were taken from a human donor with chronic lymphocytic leukemia.

To note about this clone: Other DNA sequences in this sample translate to the same CDR3. The chain joins TRBV6-5 to TRBJ1-5; D is ambiguous. Germline V gene lookup returns CDR1 MNHEY and CDR2 SVGAGI. There are 12 residues in the CDR3. V lost 7 bases and J 0 bases, leaving 4 bases between the germline ends. In DNA form, the CDR3 reads TGTGCCAGCACAGATAGCAATCAGCCCCAGCATTTT. Encoded protein: CASTDSNQPQHF.

This clone was seen a handful of times. This chain joins TRBV7-8 and TRBJ1-5, with D possibly matching TRBD1 (5 bases). The CDR3 is 15 amino acids. The V end was cut by 1 base, the J end by 5 bases, with 12 bases between. The germline V gene has CDR1 SGHVS and CDR2 FQNEAQ. The CDR3 DNA follows: TGTGCCAGCAGCTTAGTATGGCAGGGTTATCAGCCCCAGCATTTT. Protein sequence: CASSLVWQGYQPQHF.

The genes are TRBV5-1 and TRBJ2-7; 9 bases fit TRBD1. Trimming at V came to 3 bases and at J to 3 bases, leaving 7 bases not matched to a gene. The CDR3 sequence is 15 residues long. The V gene's germline CDR1 is SGHRS and CDR2 YFSETQ. The chain's CDR3 is CASSSKGTGIYEQYF. CDR3 nucleotide sequence: TGCGCCAGCAGCTCGAAAGGGACAGGGATCTACGAGCAGTACTTC.

V and J are TRBV30 and TRBJ1-2; D possibly corresponds to TRBD1 (5 bases). V lost 8 bases and J lost 8, with 18 bases in between. The germline gives CDR1 GTSNPN, CDR2 SVGIG (reference sequence). The CDR3 totals 12 residues. The CDR3 DNA is TGTGCCGGGGGTAGAGGGGTTTTGGGCTACACCTTC. It specifies CAGGRGVLGYTF.

The table lists this clone with a count of one. V and J are TRBV5-6 and TRBJ2-7; 8 bases line up with TRBD1. This CDR3 region has 13 residues. Per germline, CDR1 SGHDT and CDR2 YYEEEE. Trimming took 4 bases from V and 3 from J; bases not matched to a gene: 3. In DNA form, the CDR3 reads TGTGCCAGCAGCGGACAGGGCCTCTACGAGCAGTACTTC. It codes for CASSGQGLYEQYF. The whole variable domain, remainder taken from reference TRBV5-6 and TRBJ2-7, is DAGVTQSPTHLIKTRGQQVTLRCSPKSGHDTVSWYQQALGQGPQFIFQYYEEEERQRGNFPDRFSGHQFPNYSSELNVNALLLGDSALYLCASSGQGLYEQYFGPGTRLTVT.

Worth noting for this clone: At one of its ends the junction is not consistent with the germline gene, which may arise from a read error. The genes are TRBV7-7 and TRBJ2-2; 8 bases fit TRBD1. The V gene's germline CDR1 is SSHAT and CDR2 FNYEAQ (reference sequence). The CDR3 runs to 15 residues. CDR3 sequence: CASSPTGANTGELFF. The DNA for the CDR3 is TGTGCTAGCAGCCCGACAGGGGCGAACACCGGGGAGCTGTTTTTT.

The chain employs TRBV29-1 and TRBJ2-1; TRBD2 is a possible D gene (6 bases). CDR1 and CDR2 (germline): SQVTM, ANQGSEA. V lost 1 base to trimming and J lost 4 bases, with 14 bases between them. The CDR3 length is 15 residues. CDR3 region: CSVEGGSGAYNEQFF. The CDR3 bases are TGCAGCGTTGAAGGAGGTAGCGGAGCTTACAATGAGCAGTTCTTC.

V and J are TRBV30 and TRBJ2-1, with D tentatively TRBD2 (5 bases). V was cut by 0 bases and J by 8 bases, with 11 bases left in between. Germline V CDR1 and CDR2: GTSNPN, SVGIG (reference sequence). This CDR3 has 13 residues. This CDR3 reads CAWSVRAVDEQFF. The CDR3, as DNA: TGTGCCTGGAGTGTACGAGCGGTCGATGAGCAGTTCTTC.

The chain employs TRBV7-8 and TRBJ1-1; D gene uncertain. This CDR3 is built from 17 residues. Per germline, CDR1 SGHVS and CDR2 FQNEAQ. Deletions cut 1 base from V and 0 bases from J, with 15 bases between. For the CDR3, the DNA is TGTGCCAGCAGCTTAGAAAGGGTAGAAATCATGAACACTGAAGCTTTCTTT. This sequence encodes CASSLERVEIMNTEAFF.